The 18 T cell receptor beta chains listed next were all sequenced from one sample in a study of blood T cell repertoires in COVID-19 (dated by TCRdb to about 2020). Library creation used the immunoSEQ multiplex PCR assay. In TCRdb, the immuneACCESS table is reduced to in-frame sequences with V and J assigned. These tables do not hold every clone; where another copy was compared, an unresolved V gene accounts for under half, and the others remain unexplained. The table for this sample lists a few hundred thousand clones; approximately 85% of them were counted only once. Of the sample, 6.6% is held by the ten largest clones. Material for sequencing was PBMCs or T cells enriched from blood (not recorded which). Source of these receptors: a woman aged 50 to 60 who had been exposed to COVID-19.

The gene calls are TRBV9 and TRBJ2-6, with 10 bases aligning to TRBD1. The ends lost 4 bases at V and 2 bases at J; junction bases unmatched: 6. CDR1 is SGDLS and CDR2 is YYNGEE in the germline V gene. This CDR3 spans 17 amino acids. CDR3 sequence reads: CASSPGDRGAGANVLTF. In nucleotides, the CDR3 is TGTGCCAGCAGCCCCGGGGACAGGGGAGCTGGGGCCAACGTCCTGACTTTC.

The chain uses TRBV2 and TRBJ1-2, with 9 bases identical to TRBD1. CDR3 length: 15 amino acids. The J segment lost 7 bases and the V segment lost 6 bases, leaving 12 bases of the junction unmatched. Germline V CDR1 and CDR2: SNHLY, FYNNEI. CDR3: CASSQEGQGVSGYTF. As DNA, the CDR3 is TGTGCCAGCAGCCAAGAGGGACAGGGAGTTAGTGGCTACACCTTC.

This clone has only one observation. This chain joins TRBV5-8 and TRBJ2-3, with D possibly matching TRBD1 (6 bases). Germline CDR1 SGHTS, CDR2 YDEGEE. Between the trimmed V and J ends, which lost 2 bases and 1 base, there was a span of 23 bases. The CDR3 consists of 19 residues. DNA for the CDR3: TGTGCCAGCAGCTTCGGCCTTTATCAGGGGTACAGGGGCACAGATACGCAGTATTTT. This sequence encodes CASSFGLYQGYRGTDTQYF.

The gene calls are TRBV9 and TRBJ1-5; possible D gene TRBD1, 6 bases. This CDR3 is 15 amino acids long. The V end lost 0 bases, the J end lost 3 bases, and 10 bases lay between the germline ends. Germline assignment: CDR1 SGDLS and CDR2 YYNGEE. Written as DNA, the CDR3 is TGTGCCAGCAGCGTAGCTCCAGGGGTCAATCAGCCCCAGCATTTT. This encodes CASSVAPGVNQPQHF.

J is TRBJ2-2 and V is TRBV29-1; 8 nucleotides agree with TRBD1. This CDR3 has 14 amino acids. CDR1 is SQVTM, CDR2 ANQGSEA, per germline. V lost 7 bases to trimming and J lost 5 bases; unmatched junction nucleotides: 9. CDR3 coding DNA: TGCAGCGCTCTTCGGGACAGGAGTACCGGGGAGCTGTTTTTT. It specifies CSALRDRSTGELFF.

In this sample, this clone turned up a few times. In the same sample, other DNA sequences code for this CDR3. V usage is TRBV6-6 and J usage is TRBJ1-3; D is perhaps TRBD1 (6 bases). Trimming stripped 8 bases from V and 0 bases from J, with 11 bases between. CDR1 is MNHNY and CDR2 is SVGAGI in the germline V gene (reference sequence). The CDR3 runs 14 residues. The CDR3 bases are TGTGCCAGCCGTGGACAGTTCTCTGGAAACACCATATATTTT. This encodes CASRGQFSGNTIYF.

In nucleotides, the CDR3 is TGTGCCAGTAGCTCGGGACCAAGGGGGCTAAGCACAGATACGCAGTATTTT. It is translated as CASSSGPRGLSTDTQYF. This sequence joins TRBV19 and TRBJ2-3, with 7 bases lining up with TRBD1. The trim removed 6 bases at V and 0 bases at J, leaving 12 bases unmatched. This CDR3 comprises 17 residues. Germline V CDR1 and CDR2: LNHDA, SQIVND (reference sequence).

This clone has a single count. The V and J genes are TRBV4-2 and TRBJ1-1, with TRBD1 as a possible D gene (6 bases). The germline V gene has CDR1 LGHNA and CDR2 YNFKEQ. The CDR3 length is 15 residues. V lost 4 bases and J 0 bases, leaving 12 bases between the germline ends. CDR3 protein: CASSLFQGLNTEAFF. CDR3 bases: TGTGCCAGCAGCCTTTTTCAGGGGTTGAACACTGAAGCTTTCTTT.

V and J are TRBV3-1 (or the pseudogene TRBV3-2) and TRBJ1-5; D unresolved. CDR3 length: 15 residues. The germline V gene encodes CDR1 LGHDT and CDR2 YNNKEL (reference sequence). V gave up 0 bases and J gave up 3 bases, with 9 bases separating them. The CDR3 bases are TGTGCCAGCAGCCAAGATCACGGGAACAATCAGCCCCAGCATTTT. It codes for CASSQDHGNNQPQHF.

CDR3 amino acids: CASSTPGSSDYTF. The CDR3 DNA reads TGTGCCAGCAGCACCCCGGGGAGTTCCGACTACACCTTC. This sequence joins TRBV5-4 and TRBJ1-2, with unresolved D. Trimming took off 4 bases at V and 10 bases at J, with 17 bases between the two ends. CDR3 length: 13 residues. CDR1 and CDR2 (germline): SGHNT, YYREEE (reference sequence).

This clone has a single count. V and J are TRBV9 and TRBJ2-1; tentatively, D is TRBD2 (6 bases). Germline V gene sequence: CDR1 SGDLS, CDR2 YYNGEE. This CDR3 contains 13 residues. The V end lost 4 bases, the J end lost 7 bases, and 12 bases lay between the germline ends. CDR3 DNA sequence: TGTGCCAGCAGCCTAGGGACTGGTAATGAGCAGTTCTTC. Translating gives CASSLGTGNEQFF.

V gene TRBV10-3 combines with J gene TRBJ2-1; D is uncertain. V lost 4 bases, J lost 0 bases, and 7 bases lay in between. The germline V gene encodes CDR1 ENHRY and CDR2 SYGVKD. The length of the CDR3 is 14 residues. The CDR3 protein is CAISAGYSYNEQFF. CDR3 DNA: TGTGCCATCAGTGCCGGGTACTCCTACAATGAGCAGTTCTTC.

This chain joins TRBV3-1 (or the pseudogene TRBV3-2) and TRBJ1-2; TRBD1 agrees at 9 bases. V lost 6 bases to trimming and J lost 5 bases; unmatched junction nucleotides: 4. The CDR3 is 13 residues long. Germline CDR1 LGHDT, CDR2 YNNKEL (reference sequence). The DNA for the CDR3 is TGTGCCAGCAGTAGGGACAGGGAGTATGGCTACACCTTC. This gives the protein CASSRDREYGYTF.

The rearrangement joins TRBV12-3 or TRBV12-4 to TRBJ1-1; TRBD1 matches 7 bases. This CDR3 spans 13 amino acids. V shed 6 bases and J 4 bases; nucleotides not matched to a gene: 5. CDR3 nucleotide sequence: TGTGCCAGCAGCGCGGGACAGACCACTGAAGCTTTCTTT. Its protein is CASSAGQTTEAFF.

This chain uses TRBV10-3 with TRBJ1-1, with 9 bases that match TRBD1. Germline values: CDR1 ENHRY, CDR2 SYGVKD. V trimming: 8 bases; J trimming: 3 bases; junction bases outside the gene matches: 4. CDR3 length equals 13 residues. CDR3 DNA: TGTGCCATCGGGACAGGGTGGGACACTGAAGCTTTCTTT. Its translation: CAIGTGWDTEAFF.

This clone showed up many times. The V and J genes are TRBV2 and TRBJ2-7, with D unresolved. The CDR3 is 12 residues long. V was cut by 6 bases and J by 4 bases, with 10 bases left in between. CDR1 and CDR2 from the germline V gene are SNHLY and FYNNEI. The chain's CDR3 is CASRIIGYEQYF. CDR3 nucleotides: TGTGCCAGCAGAATTATCGGGTACGAGCAGTACTTC.

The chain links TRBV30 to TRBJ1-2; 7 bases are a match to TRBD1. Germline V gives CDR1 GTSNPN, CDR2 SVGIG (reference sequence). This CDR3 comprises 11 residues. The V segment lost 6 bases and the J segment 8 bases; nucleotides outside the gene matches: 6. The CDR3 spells CACDRDRGYTF. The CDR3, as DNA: TGTGCCTGTGACAGGGATCGAGGCTACACCTTC.

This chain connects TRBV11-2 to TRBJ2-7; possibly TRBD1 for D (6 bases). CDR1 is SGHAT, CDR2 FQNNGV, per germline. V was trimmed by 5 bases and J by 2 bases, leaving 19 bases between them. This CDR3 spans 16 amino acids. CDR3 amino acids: CASSPVQGRGAYEQYF. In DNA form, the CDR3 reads TGTGCCAGCAGCCCGGTACAGGGAAGGGGAGCCTACGAGCAGTACTTC.